The rows below give T cell receptor beta chains drawn from one sample of a study of breast tumors, draining lymph nodes, adjacent tissues. TCRdb re-analysed the multiplex PCR reads in MiXCR, keeping a single row per CDR3 protein. This table has fewer than 300,000 distinct CDR3 sequences, about 34% appearing once. The sample taken for sequencing was axillary lymph node tissue. Receptor source: a female donor with breast cancer. Some clones in this sample may be carry-over from other donors' samples. Both conserved end residues are part of each CDR3. The D gene is left open where the match is weak. Not all rows give a size; the values are once, few, many and, for expanded clones, a class.

>TRBD2|TRBJ2-1|TRBV20-1|many
TGCAGTGCTAGAGCTAGCGGGAGGGGCAATGAGCAGTTCTTC
CSARASGRGNEQFF
>-|TRBJ2-2|TRBV6-1|-
TGTGCCGCCCGGCGTTGGGGGGACGGCACCGGGGAGCTGTTTTTT
CAARRWGDGTGELFF
>-|TRBJ1-4|TRBV2|many
TGTGCCAGCAGTGAAGTGGCCTCTACCCGAAAACTGTTTTTT
CASSEVASTRKLFF
>-|TRBJ2-3|TRBV30|many
TGTGCCTGGAGTGTACTAGGAGAGGCAGATACGCAGTATTTT
CAWSVLGEADTQYF
>-|TRBJ1-5|TRBV20-1|once
TGCAGTGCTAGTGACGGAGGGCTCGAGCAGCCCCAGCATTTT
CSASDGGLEQPQHF
>-|TRBJ2-5|TRBV11-3|few
TGTGCCAGCAGCTTTGGGCTAACTACGACGGAAGAGGCCCAGTACTTC
CASSFGLTTTEEAQYF
>TRBD1|TRBJ2-7|TRBV20-1|many
TGCAGTGCGTCGACAGGGCCTAGGGAGCAGTACTTC
CSASTGPREQYF
>-|TRBJ2-4|TRBV11-2|many
TGTGCCAGCAGCTCTCGTTTAGCCAAAAACATTCAGTACTTC
CASSSRLAKNIQYF
>TRBD2|TRBJ2-1|TRBV6-1|many
TGTGCCAGCAGTGAAGGGATAGGTTCACTAGCGAGGAGCTCCTACAATGAGCAGTTCTTC
CASSEGIGSLARSSYNEQFF
>TRBD2|TRBJ2-3|TRBV6-5|many
TGTGCCAGCAGGATTAGCGGGAGCGCAGATACGCAGTATTTT
CASRISGSADTQYF
>-|TRBJ2-7|TRBV2|once
TGTGCCGGCAGAGACAGAACTAGCTCCTACGAGCAGTACTTC
CAGRDRTSSYEQYF
>-|TRBJ2-5|TRBV5-1|many
TGCGCCAGCTCAATGGGGTCGACTGCAGAAGAGACCCAGTACTTC
CASSMGSTAEETQYF
>-|TRBJ2-7|TRBV5-1|many
TGCGCCAGCAGCTCGCAGGGGGGTTCCTACGAGCAGTACTTC
CASSSQGGSYEQYF
>-|TRBJ1-3|TRBV7-8|many
TGTGCCAGCAGCTTAAACCTGCTAGTTGGGAGAAACACCATATATTTT
CASSLNLLVGRNTIYF
>-|TRBJ1-2|TRBV9|many
TGTGCCAGCAGCCCGTCATCGGGGGGCGACTATGGCTACACCTTC
CASSPSSGGDYGYTF
>TRBD1|TRBJ1-3|TRBV7-9|many
TGTGCCAGCAGCTCCCGGACAGGGGGCGCGGACACCATATATTTT
CASSSRTGGADTIYF
>TRBD2|TRBJ2-7|TRBV6-2/TRBV6-3|many
TGTGCCAGCAGGGCTAGCGGGAGGAGTACCTACGAGCAGTACTTC
CASRASGRSTYEQYF
>-|TRBJ2-4|TRBV7-3|many
TGTGCCAGCAGCTTAACCGGTGGAAACATTCAGTACTTC
CASSLTGGNIQYF
>TRBD2|TRBJ2-7|TRBV6-1|-
TGTGCCAGCAGGGAGAGACTAGCGGCATACGAGCAGTACTTC
CASRERLAAYEQYF
>-|TRBJ1-2|TRBV5-5|-
TGTGCCAGCAGCGGCGGGGGGCTCTATGGCTACACCTTC
CASSGGGLYGYTF
>-|TRBJ2-5|TRBV10-2|-
TGCGCCAGCAGAGGGACGGGGCGGTTCGAGACCCAGTACTTC
CASRGTGRFETQYF
>-|TRBJ2-7|TRBV27|many
TGTGCCAGCAGTTTCGACAGGAGCAACGAGCAGTACTTC
CASSFDRSNEQYF
>-|TRBJ2-5|TRBV30|-
TGTGCCTGGACGACGGGAAGCGGTGGGACCCAGTACTTC
CAWTTGSGGTQYF
>TRBD1|TRBJ2-7|TRBV5-1|many
TGCGCCAGCAGTGGACAGGGAGGTTTATACGAGCAGTACTTC
CASSGQGGLYEQYF
>TRBD2|TRBJ2-1|TRBV9|many
TGTGCCAGCAGCCCCTCTAGCGGGAATGGGGGATTGCAGTTCTTC
CASSPSSGNGGLQFF
>TRBD2|TRBJ2-1|TRBV5-8|many
TGTGCCAGCAGCTTAGCGGGAGGGCTAGGGGATGAGCAGTTCTTC
CASSLAGGLGDEQFF
>-|TRBJ2-7|TRBV11-3|many
TGTGCCAGCAGCCTAGGGGGAGTTGGACCCTACGAGCAGTACTTC
CASSLGGVGPYEQYF
>-|TRBJ1-1|TRBV7-3|many
TGTGCCAGCAGCCTTGGGGCCTACACTGAAGCTTTCTTT
CASSLGAYTEAFF
>-|TRBJ1-4|TRBV28|many
TGTGCCAGTAACGAGGGGTATAATGAAAAACTGTTTTTT
CASNEGYNEKLFF
>-|TRBJ2-1|TRBV15|once
TGTGCCACCAGCAGAGCACAGGGACACAATGAGCAGTTCTTC
CATSRAQGHNEQFF
>TRBD2|TRBJ2-5|TRBV24-1|many
TGTGCCACCAGAGACAGCGGGAGAGGGGAGACCCAGTACTTC
CATRDSGRGETQYF
>TRBD1|TRBJ1-2|TRBV6-1|-
TGTGCCAGCAGTTGGGCGACAGGGGCTAACTATGGCTACACCTTC
CASSWATGANYGYTF
>-|TRBJ2-6|TRBV6-2/TRBV6-3|few
TGTGCCAGCAGGCACCCCCAATCCGGGGCCAACGTCCTGACTTTC
CASRHPQSGANVLTF
>-|TRBJ1-3|TRBV30|-
TGTGCCTGGAGTGTACTAGGGCCAGGGTCGAGCTCTGGAAACACCATATATTTT
CAWSVLGPGSSSGNTIYF
>TRBD1|TRBJ1-5|TRBV6-4|many
TGTGCCAGCAGTCACACGCCGACAGGGCGAAAGCCCCAGCATTTT
CASSHTPTGRKPQHF
>-|TRBJ2-3|TRBV7-9|many
TGTGCCACCAGCCCCGGACATCTAGCAGACACAGATACGCAGTATTTT
CATSPGHLADTDTQYF
>-|TRBJ2-7|TRBV13|many
TGTGCCAGCAGCTTAAACCTCCTCTACGAGCAGTACTTC
CASSLNLLYEQYF
>-|TRBJ1-1|TRBV19|few
TGTGCCAGTAGTATTGGCCGGGGGGATGAAGCTTTCTTT
CASSIGRGDEAFF
>-|TRBJ1-2|TRBV7-2|-
TGTGCCAGCCCGGAGTTGGGGGGGAACTATGGCTACACCTTC
CASPELGGNYGYTF